This T cell receptor (beta chain) appears in the sequencing data of a study of CD8 T cells in Susac syndrome. Germline V gene sequence: CDR1 SGDLS, CDR2 YYNGEE. The germline V and J ends were trimmed by 5 bases and 1 base, with 12 bases remaining between them. The CDR3 spans 14 residues. RNA totalling about 0.45 to 1 ug underwent reverse transcription with random hexamers. A single record per CDR3 protein comes from TCRdb applying MiXCR to the immunoSEQ multiplex PCR reads. The sample lists about 210,000 distinct CDR3 sequences, nearly 97% occurring once. Both CD4+ and CD8+ T cells were negatively isolated, and TEMRA cells underwent FACS enrichment.

The receptor was isolated from a human donor with multiple sclerosis. This sequence joins TRBV9 and TRBJ1-1; D is undetermined. Sample: CD4+ T cells from PBMCs. This CDR3 reads CASSPEGANTEAFF. CDR3 in DNA: TGTGCCAGCAGTCCCGAGGGTGCGAACACTGAAGCTTTCTTT.